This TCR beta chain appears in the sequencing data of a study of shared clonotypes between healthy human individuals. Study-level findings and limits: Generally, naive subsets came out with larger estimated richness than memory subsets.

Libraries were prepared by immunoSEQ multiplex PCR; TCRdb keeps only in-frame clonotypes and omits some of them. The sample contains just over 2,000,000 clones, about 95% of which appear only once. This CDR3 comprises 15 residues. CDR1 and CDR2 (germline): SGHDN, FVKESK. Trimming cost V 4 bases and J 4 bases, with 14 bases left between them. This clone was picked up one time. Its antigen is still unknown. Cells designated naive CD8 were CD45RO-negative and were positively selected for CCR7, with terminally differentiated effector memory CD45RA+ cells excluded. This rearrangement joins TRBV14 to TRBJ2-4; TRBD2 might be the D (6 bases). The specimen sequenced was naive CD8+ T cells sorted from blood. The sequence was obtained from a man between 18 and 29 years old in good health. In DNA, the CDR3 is TGTGCCAGCAGCCGCGAATCGGGACTTAAAAACATTCAGTACTTC. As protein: CASSRESGLKNIQYF.